The 30 T cell receptor beta chains below were found in one sample sequenced in a study of blood T cell repertoires in COVID-19. The protocol was immunoSEQ multiplex PCR, while the TCRdb copy is restricted to in-frame clones and leaves out a portion. There are approximately 250,000 clones in the sample; roughly 80% occur only once, and under 4.5% lies in the top ten. Material for sequencing was PBMCs or T cells enriched from blood (not recorded which). The source is a man under 40 with acute COVID-19.

The chain couples TRBV18 to TRBJ2-5; 7 bases map to TRBD2. The CDR3 spans 15 residues. V lost 3 bases to trimming and J lost 5 bases; unmatched junction nucleotides: 9. The germline gives CDR1 KGHSH, CDR2 LQKENI. The CDR3 sequence is CASSPQAGVVETQYF. The CDR3 bases are TGTGCCAGCTCACCCCAGGCGGGAGTTGTTGAGACCCAGTACTTC.

The rearrangement joins TRBV7-9 to TRBJ2-3, with D tentatively TRBD2 (6 bases). Germline CDR1 and CDR2: SEHNR and FQNEAQ (reference sequence). The CDR3 contains 13 residues. V lost 5 bases, J lost 3 bases, and 9 bases lay in between. This chain's CDR3 is CASSISGTDTQYF. The CDR3 DNA reads as TGTGCCAGCAGCATTAGCGGAACAGATACGCAGTATTTT.

The genes are TRBV6-5 and TRBJ1-1; 8 bases align to TRBD1. There are 14 residues in the CDR3. Germline V gene lookup returns CDR1 MNHEY and CDR2 SVGAGI. Trimming removed 10 bases from V and 10 bases from J; junction bases left unmatched: 17. In DNA form, the CDR3 reads TGTGCCATTTTGAGAGACAGGGGCGGAAGGGGAGCTTTCTTT. Protein sequence: CAILRDRGGRGAFF.

V is TRBV18 and J is TRBJ2-2; 8 positions match TRBD1. This CDR3 region has 19 residues. Germline CDR1 and CDR2: KGHSH and LQKENI. Trimming removed 8 bases from V and 0 bases from J; junction bases left unmatched: 17. CDR3 sequence (DNA): TGTGCCAGCCCGCACCCCCGCTCGGACAGGGCATCGAACACCGGGGAGCTGTTTTTT. The encoded protein is CASPHPRSDRASNTGELFF.

The V gene is TRBV9, the J gene TRBJ2-2; D is perhaps TRBD1 (6 bases). Germline CDR1 and CDR2: SGDLS and YYNGEE. This CDR3 has 14 amino acids. The germline V and J ends were trimmed by 5 bases and 7 bases, with 15 bases remaining between them. CDR3 in amino acids: CASSTGTRVGELFF. The CDR3 DNA is TGTGCCAGCAGTACAGGGACGAGGGTCGGGGAGCTGTTTTTT.

V is TRBV7-3 and J is TRBJ1-5; tentative D call: TRBD1 (6 bases). CDR1 SGHTA and CDR2 FQGTGA come from the germline V gene. With 5 bases removed from V and 1 base from J, the gap between germline ends came to 12 bases. CDR3 length: 15 amino acids. The CDR3 region is CASSRGGKSNQPQHF. The CDR3 region has the DNA TGTGCCAGCAGCCGGGGGGGCAAGAGCAATCAGCCCCAGCATTTT. The full variable domain, in which reference TRBV7-3 and TRBJ1-5 provide the parts outside the CDR3, is GAGVSQTPSNKVTEKGKYVELRCDPISGHTALYWYRQSLGQGPEFLIYFQGTGAADDSGLPNDRFFAVRPEGSVSTLKIQRTERGDSAVYLCASSRGGKSNQPQHFGDGTRLSIL.

The chain links TRBV5-4 to TRBJ2-3; 7 bases are a match to TRBD2. The CDR3 extends over 17 amino acids. Per germline, CDR1 SGHNT and CDR2 YYREEE (reference sequence). Losses at the gene ends were 1 base for V and 2 bases for J; bases not matched to a gene: 10. CDR3 in DNA: TGTGCCAGCAGCTTGAGAGAAGCGGGATCCCCCACAGATACGCAGTATTTT. This encodes CASSLREAGSPTDTQYF. The full variable domain, its missing parts supplied by reference TRBV5-4 and TRBJ2-3, is ETGVTQSPTHLIKTRGQQVTLRCSSQSGHNTVSWYQQALGQGPQFIFQYYREEENGRGNFPPRFSGLQFPNYSSELNVNALELDDSALYLCASSLREAGSPTDTQYFGPGTRLTVL.

The V call is TRBV29-1, the J call TRBJ1-4; D unresolved. CDR1 and CDR2 from the germline V gene are SQVTM and ANQGSEA. The CDR3 extends over 14 amino acids. Trimming removed 5 bases from V and 0 bases from J, with 10 bases in between. The CDR3 DNA is TGCAGCGTTTCCCCGGTTGCAACTAATGAAAAACTGTTTTTT. Its protein is CSVSPVATNEKLFF.

The chain combines TRBV7-2 with TRBJ2-5; D might be TRBD1 (6 bases). The CDR3 consists of 11 residues. Germline V CDR1 and CDR2: SGHTA, FQGNSA. Trimming took off 5 bases at V and 7 bases at J, with 8 bases between the two ends. CDR3 coding DNA: TGTGCCAGCAGCAAGGACAGGACCCAGTACTTC. This encodes CASSKDRTQYF.

The chain has TRBV24-1 and TRBJ2-2, with 9 positions matching TRBD2. In germline, CDR1 is KGHDR, CDR2 SFDVKD. J lost 7 bases, V lost 8 bases, and 4 bases had no gene match. This CDR3 spans 13 amino acids. The CDR3 DNA sequence: TGTGCCACCAACAGCGGGAGGTTCGGGGAGCTGTTTTTT. As protein: CATNSGRFGELFF.

V and J are TRBV30 and TRBJ2-2, with 14 bases lining up with TRBD2. V lost 0 bases to trimming and J lost 6 bases; unmatched junction nucleotides: 3. This CDR3 is 16 amino acids long. Germline-derived CDR1 and CDR2 are GTSNPN and SVGIG (reference sequence). In DNA form, the CDR3 reads TGTGCCTGGAGTGTAAAGGGACTAGCGGGAGCCGGGGAGCTGTTTTTT. It encodes CAWSVKGLAGAGELFF.

CDR3 in DNA: TGTGCCAGCAGCTTGAACGGTTTCATATATTTT. This translates into CASSLNGFIYF. This sequence joins TRBV5-6 and TRBJ1-3; D not resolved. The CDR3 length is 11 residues. Trimming cost V 1 base and J 12 bases, with 8 bases left between them. Germline V gene data show CDR1 as SGHDT and CDR2 as YYEEEE. The full variable domain, with the rest looked up from reference TRBV5-6 and TRBJ1-3, is DAGVTQSPTHLIKTRGQQVTLRCSPKSGHDTVSWYQQALGQGPQFIFQYYEEEERQRGNFPDRFSGHQFPNYSSELNVNALLLGDSALYLCASSLNGFIYFGEGSWLTVV.

This clone was counted once. The rearrangement links TRBV19 to TRBJ1-6; D possibly corresponds to TRBD1 (5 bases). Trimming pared 3 bases from V and 6 bases from J, leaving 6 bases between. This CDR3 is 13 amino acids long. The germline V gene encodes CDR1 LNHDA and CDR2 SQIVND (reference sequence). The CDR3 DNA sequence: TGTGCCAGTAGTATGGGGGGTAATTCACCCCTCCACTTT. It encodes CASSMGGNSPLHF.

J is TRBJ1-2 and V is TRBV18; 7 positions match TRBD1. The V gene end was trimmed by 5 bases and the J gene end by 8 bases; junction bases not matched to a gene: 11. The CDR3 extends over 14 amino acids. CDR1 is KGHSH and CDR2 is LQKENI in the germline V gene. CDR3 bases: TGTGCCAGCTCAAAAACCAAGCAGGGGGACGGCTACACCTTC. It yields the protein CASSKTKQGDGYTF.

The genes are TRBV18 and TRBJ2-2; a weak D match, TRBD1 (6 bases). The CDR3 sequence is 15 residues long. Trimming pared 6 bases from V and 0 bases from J, leaving 11 bases between. The germline V gene has CDR1 KGHSH and CDR2 LQKENI. CDR3 nucleotide sequence: TGTGCCAGCTCTCCCAGACAGGCGAACACCGGGGAGCTGTTTTTT. Protein: CASSPRQANTGELFF.

The J gene is TRBJ2-2, the V gene TRBV6-2 or TRBV6-3, with 7 bases fitting TRBD1. CDR1 and CDR2 (germline): MNHEY, SVGEGT. CDR3 length: 13 residues. With V trimmed by 5 bases and J by 6 bases, 3 bases remained unmatched. Written as DNA, the CDR3 is TGTGCCAGCAGTACCGACAGGGCCGGGGAGCTGTTTTTT. Translation gives CASSTDRAGELFF.

The chain's CDR3 is CASSVARGFNEKLFF. CDR3 DNA sequence: TGTGCCAGTAGTGTCGCCAGGGGCTTTAATGAAAAACTGTTTTTT. V and J are TRBV19 and TRBJ1-4; a possible D gene is TRBD1 (6 bases). CDR3 size: 15 residues. Between the trimmed V and J ends, which lost 5 bases and 4 bases, there was a span of 14 bases. Germline V gene sequence: CDR1 LNHDA, CDR2 SQIVND (reference sequence).

This clone has a count of ten or more. CDR3 protein: CASSYKGRGRVEAFF. The CDR3 DNA follows: TGTGCCAGCAGCTACAAGGGAAGGGGTAGGGTTGAAGCTTTCTTT. The rearrangement joins TRBV7-3 to TRBJ1-1, with a tentative D call TRBD1 (5 bases). Germline V gene data show CDR1 as SGHTA and CDR2 as FQGTGA. This CDR3 has 15 residues. Trimming shortened V by 4 bases and J by 7 bases, and 19 bases separated the two germline ends.

The gene calls are TRBV6-5 and TRBJ1-1; TRBD1 might be the D (6 bases). CDR3 size: 15 residues. The germline V and J ends were trimmed by 2 bases and 4 bases, with 14 bases remaining between them. The germline V gene encodes CDR1 MNHEY and CDR2 SVGAGI. Here the CDR3 DNA reads TGTGCCAGCAGTTACCCACAGGGTAGGGGCACTGAAGCTTTCTTT. As protein: CASSYPQGRGTEAFF.

A few counts support this clone. Other DNA sequences in this sample translate to the same CDR3. The V call is TRBV7-2, the J call TRBJ1-5, with 8 bases identical to TRBD1. CDR1 and CDR2 (germline): SGHTA, FQGNSA. The CDR3 extends over 13 amino acids. J lost 4 bases, V lost 4 bases, and 0 bases had no gene match. The CDR3 DNA reads TGTGCCAGCAGCTACAGGGGGAATCAGCCCCAGCATTTT. Its translation is CASSYRGNQPQHF.

The rearrangement uses TRBV5-6 and TRBJ2-7, with D possibly matching TRBD1 (5 bases). The CDR3 has 15 residues. Germline V gene data show CDR1 as SGHDT and CDR2 as YYEEEE. Trimming left V 0 bases short and J 0 bases short, with 10 bases between. CDR3 region: CASSLVGQGSYEQYV. The CDR3 DNA reads TGTGCCAGCAGCTTGGTGGGGCAGGGCTCCTACGAGCAGTACGTC.

This chain uses TRBV24-1 with TRBJ1-2; D remains unclear. Trimming stripped 4 bases from V and 6 bases from J, with 14 bases between. The CDR3 totals 14 residues. The V gene's germline CDR1 is KGHDR and CDR2 SFDVKD. CDR3 loop: CATSDPDLLDGYTF. DNA of the CDR3: TGTGCCACCAGTGACCCCGACCTCCTAGATGGCTACACCTTC.

J is TRBJ2-5 and V is TRBV5-4, with D perhaps TRBD2 (5 bases). The CDR3 extends over 15 amino acids. The germline V and J ends were trimmed by 0 bases and 5 bases, with 14 bases remaining between them. The germline V gene has CDR1 SGHNT and CDR2 YYREEE (reference sequence). The CDR3 region is CASSLAGVSWETQYF. CDR3 nucleotides: TGTGCCAGCAGCTTGGCCGGGGTGTCGTGGGAGACCCAGTACTTC.

The genes are TRBV2 and TRBJ2-1; D may be TRBD2 (5 bases). The CDR3 consists of 11 residues. Germline V gene data show CDR1 as SNHLY and CDR2 as FYNNEI. Trimming removed 4 bases from V and 14 bases from J, with 12 bases in between. The CDR3 DNA reads TGTGCCAGCAGTGGAGGGTCCCGGAAGTTCTTC. Translated: CASSGGSRKFF.

The chain recombines TRBV2 with TRBJ2-5; 11 nucleotides line up with TRBD2. The germline V gene encodes CDR1 SNHLY and CDR2 FYNNEI. This CDR3 is built from 15 residues. The junction had 11 bases not matched to a gene; V was cut back by 10 bases and J by 4 bases. The CDR3 DNA sequence: TGTGCCAACTCCTCGCCTAGCGGGGGGATAGAGACCCAGTACTTC. The encoded protein is CANSSPSGGIETQYF.

V and J are TRBV5-1 and TRBJ1-3, with a possible D match to TRBD1 (5 bases). The germline V gene encodes CDR1 SGHRS and CDR2 YFSETQ. V shed 5 bases and J shed 2 bases, with 8 bases lying between them. The CDR3 sequence is 13 residues long. In nucleotides, the CDR3 is TGCGCCAGCAGGACAGACGCTGGAAACACCATATATTTT. Amino acid sequence: CASRTDAGNTIYF.

The rearrangement joins TRBV3-1 (or the pseudogene TRBV3-2) to TRBJ1-4; 8 nucleotides line up with TRBD1. V shed 4 bases and J 5 bases; nucleotides not matched to a gene: 6. The CDR3 runs 15 residues. CDR1 is LGHDT, CDR2 YNNKEL, per germline (reference sequence). CDR3 DNA sequence: TGTGCCAGCAGCCTGCGGGGACAGGAAAATGAAAAACTGTTTTTT. It yields the protein CASSLRGQENEKLFF.

The chain recombines TRBV7-8 with TRBJ2-1; D is possibly TRBD1 (6 bases). The CDR3 spans 17 residues. The germline gives CDR1 SGHVS, CDR2 FQNEAQ. The V end was cut by 0 bases, the J end by 9 bases, with 21 bases between. This chain's CDR3 is CASSLALGDTRLAEQFF. CDR3 DNA sequence: TGTGCCAGCAGCTTAGCGTTGGGGGACACTCGGCTTGCTGAGCAGTTCTTC.

The chain has TRBV7-8 and TRBJ1-5; the D gene is possibly TRBD1 (5 bases). This CDR3 is 13 amino acids long. Per germline, CDR1 SGHVS and CDR2 FQNEAQ. The V end lost 5 bases, the J end lost 4 bases, and 9 bases lay between the germline ends. CDR3 residues: CASSPSGNQPQHF. The CDR3 region has the DNA TGTGCCAGCAGCCCCTCAGGGAATCAGCCCCAGCATTTT.

J is TRBJ2-2 and V is TRBV11-3; the D is unclear. The V end was cut by 3 bases, the J end by 3 bases, with 11 bases between. The germline V gene encodes CDR1 SGHNT and CDR2 YENEEA. The CDR3 contains 15 residues. The CDR3 reads CASSFGTSDTGELFF. The DNA of the CDR3 is TGTGCCAGCAGCTTTGGAACAAGCGACACCGGGGAGCTGTTTTTT.